This T cell receptor (beta chain) was documented in a study of control samples from healthy donors and cancer patients. This CDR3 comprises 15 residues. Trimming took 3 bases from V and 3 from J, leaving 14 bases between them. Germline V lookup: CDR1 MDHEN, CDR2 SYDVKM. Measured with immunoSEQ multiplex PCR; TCRdb has only the in-frame clones, and not every one. The table includes 70,000 to 75,000 clones, roughly nine tenths detected once. The chain combines TRBV28 with TRBJ1-2; tentative D call: TRBD1 (5 bases). The receptor's source is a woman aged 45-65 years in good health. Input material: blood. DNA of the CDR3: TGTGCCAGCAGTTTCAATCTAATAGGGGACTATGGCTACACCTTC. Translating it yields CASSFNLIGDYGYTF.